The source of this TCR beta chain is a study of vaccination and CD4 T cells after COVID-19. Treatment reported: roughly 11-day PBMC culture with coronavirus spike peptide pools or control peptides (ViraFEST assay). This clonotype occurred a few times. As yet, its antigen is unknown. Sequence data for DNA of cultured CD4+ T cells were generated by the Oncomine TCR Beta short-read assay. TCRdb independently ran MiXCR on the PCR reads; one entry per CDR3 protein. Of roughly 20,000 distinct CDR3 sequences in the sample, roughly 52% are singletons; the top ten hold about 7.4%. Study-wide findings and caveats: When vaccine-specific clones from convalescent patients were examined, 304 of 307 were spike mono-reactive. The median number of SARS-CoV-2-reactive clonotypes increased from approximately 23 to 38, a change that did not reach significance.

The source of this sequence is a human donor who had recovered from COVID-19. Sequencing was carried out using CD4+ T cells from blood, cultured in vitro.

This chain's CDR3 is CATRRTAGTEAFF. CDR3 sequence (DNA): TGTGCCACTAGGAGAACGGCCGGCACTGAAGCTTTCTTT. V gene TRBV24-1 combines with J gene TRBJ1-1, with no clear D. Trimming pared 10 bases from V and 4 bases from J, leaving 15 bases between. Per germline, CDR1 KGHDR and CDR2 SFDVKD. The CDR3 consists of 13 residues.